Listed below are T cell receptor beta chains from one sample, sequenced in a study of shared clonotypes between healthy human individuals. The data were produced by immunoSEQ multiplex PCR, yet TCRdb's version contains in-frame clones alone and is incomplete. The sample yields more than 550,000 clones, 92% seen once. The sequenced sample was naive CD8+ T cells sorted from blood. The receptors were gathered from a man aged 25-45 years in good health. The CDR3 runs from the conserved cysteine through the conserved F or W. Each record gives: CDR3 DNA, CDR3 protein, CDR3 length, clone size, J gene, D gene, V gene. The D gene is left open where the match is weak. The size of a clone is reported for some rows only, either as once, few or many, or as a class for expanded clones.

cdr3_nt: TGTGCCAGCAGGTCATCGGCATCCCCGACAGATACGCAGTATTTT; cdr3_aa: CASRSSASPTDTQYF; cdr3_length: 15; clone_size: once; j_call: TRBJ2-3; d_call: .; v_call: TRBV5-5
cdr3_nt: TGCGCCAGCAGCCAGGACAGGGACTACGAGCAGTACTTC; cdr3_aa: CASSQDRDYEQYF; cdr3_length: 13; clone_size: .; j_call: TRBJ2-7; d_call: TRBD1; v_call: TRBV4-1
cdr3_nt: TGTGCCAGCAGCCCGGACAGTCAAGAGACCCAGTACTTC; cdr3_aa: CASSPDSQETQYF; cdr3_length: 13; clone_size: .; j_call: TRBJ2-5; d_call: .; v_call: TRBV5-6
cdr3_nt: TGCGCCAGCAGCCAAGAGGGGTACAGGCCCCCGTACTTC; cdr3_aa: CASSQEGYRPPYF; cdr3_length: 13; clone_size: .; j_call: TRBJ2-7; d_call: .; v_call: TRBV4-1
cdr3_nt: TGCGCCAGCAGCCGTGGGATTAGGACTGAAGCTTTCTTT; cdr3_aa: CASSRGIRTEAFF; cdr3_length: 13; clone_size: .; j_call: TRBJ1-1; d_call: .; v_call: TRBV4-1
cdr3_nt: TGTGCCAGCAGCTTAGATAGGGTCCACGAGCAGTACTTC; cdr3_aa: CASSLDRVHEQYF; cdr3_length: 13; clone_size: .; j_call: TRBJ2-7; d_call: .; v_call: TRBV11-2
cdr3_nt: TGTGCCAGCAACCAAGGAGCCAGGGGGCAGGACACTGAAGCTTTCTTT; cdr3_aa: CASNQGARGQDTEAFF; cdr3_length: 16; clone_size: .; j_call: TRBJ1-1; d_call: TRBD1; v_call: TRBV11-2
cdr3_nt: TGTGCCAGCAGCCCGTATGGGGGCAGTTACAATGAGCAGTTCTTC; cdr3_aa: CASSPYGGSYNEQFF; cdr3_length: 15; clone_size: .; j_call: TRBJ2-1; d_call: .; v_call: TRBV14
cdr3_nt: TGCGCCAGCAGCCCAGTGACAGGACAAGAGACCCAGTACTTC; cdr3_aa: CASSPVTGQETQYF; cdr3_length: 14; clone_size: .; j_call: TRBJ2-5; d_call: .; v_call: TRBV5-1
cdr3_nt: TGTGCCAGCAGCTTAGATGGGGGCTCCTCCTACAATGAGCAGTTCTTC; cdr3_aa: CASSLDGGSSYNEQFF; cdr3_length: 16; clone_size: .; j_call: TRBJ2-1; d_call: .; v_call: TRBV7-3
cdr3_nt: TGTGCCAGCAGCCCCCAAGGTAGCGGGCACAATGAGCAGTTCTTC; cdr3_aa: CASSPQGSGHNEQFF; cdr3_length: 15; clone_size: .; j_call: TRBJ2-1; d_call: TRBD2; v_call: TRBV7-9
cdr3_nt: TGTGCCACCAGCACGGACAGGAGTAACCAAGAGACCCAGTACTTC; cdr3_aa: CATSTDRSNQETQYF; cdr3_length: 15; clone_size: .; j_call: TRBJ2-5; d_call: TRBD1; v_call: TRBV15
cdr3_nt: TGTGCCAGCAGTTTAGGCCTGCGGGAGGAGACAGATACGCAGTATTTT; cdr3_aa: CASSLGLREETDTQYF; cdr3_length: 16; clone_size: .; j_call: TRBJ2-3; d_call: TRBD2; v_call: TRBV28
cdr3_nt: TGTGCCAGCAGCGGGCGGACTAGCGGGAAAGGGAATGAGCAGTTCTTC; cdr3_aa: CASSGRTSGKGNEQFF; cdr3_length: 16; clone_size: .; j_call: TRBJ2-1; d_call: TRBD2; v_call: TRBV11-2
cdr3_nt: TGTGCCAGCCTCGATTCGGCCAACATTCAGTACTTC; cdr3_aa: CASLDSANIQYF; cdr3_length: 12; clone_size: .; j_call: TRBJ2-4; d_call: .; v_call: TRBV7-9
cdr3_nt: TGTGCCAGCAGTTTATCGGTCCCCGGGGAGCTGTTTTTT; cdr3_aa: CASSLSVPGELFF; cdr3_length: 13; clone_size: .; j_call: TRBJ2-2; d_call: .; v_call: TRBV27
cdr3_nt: TGTGCCATCAGCGCCGGGACAGACTACGAGCAGTACTTC; cdr3_aa: CAISAGTDYEQYF; cdr3_length: 13; clone_size: .; j_call: TRBJ2-7; d_call: TRBD1; v_call: TRBV10-3
cdr3_nt: TGTGCCAGCTCACCAACCGGGACAGAATTGAATGAGCAGTTCTTC; cdr3_aa: CASSPTGTELNEQFF; cdr3_length: 15; clone_size: once; j_call: TRBJ2-1; d_call: TRBD1; v_call: TRBV18
cdr3_nt: TGTGCCAGCAGCTTGAACAGCTACGAGCAGTACTTC; cdr3_aa: CASSLNSYEQYF; cdr3_length: 12; clone_size: .; j_call: TRBJ2-7; d_call: .; v_call: TRBV11-2
cdr3_nt: TGTGCCAGCAGTTACTTCAAGGCAGGGGAAGATGGCTACACCTTC; cdr3_aa: CASSYFKAGEDGYTF; cdr3_length: 15; clone_size: once; j_call: TRBJ1-2; d_call: .; v_call: TRBV6-5
cdr3_nt: TGTGCCAGCAGCTTAGACAAACTCACCGGGGAGCTGTTTTTT; cdr3_aa: CASSLDKLTGELFF; cdr3_length: 14; clone_size: .; j_call: TRBJ2-2; d_call: .; v_call: TRBV7-9
cdr3_nt: TGTGCCAGCAATGCACTAGCGGGAACGAAGACCTACAATGAGCAGTTCTTC; cdr3_aa: CASNALAGTKTYNEQFF; cdr3_length: 17; clone_size: .; j_call: TRBJ2-1; d_call: TRBD2; v_call: TRBV27
cdr3_nt: TGTGCCAGCAGCTTAAATGGCGCCCCAGGGGAAAACATTCAGTACTTC; cdr3_aa: CASSLNGAPGENIQYF; cdr3_length: 16; clone_size: .; j_call: TRBJ2-4; d_call: .; v_call: TRBV11-2
cdr3_nt: TGTGCCAGCAGCTCCGCGAAGCCAACCGGGACAGGGAAATACAATGAGCAGTTCTTC; cdr3_aa: CASSSAKPTGTGKYNEQFF; cdr3_length: 19; clone_size: .; j_call: TRBJ2-1; d_call: TRBD1; v_call: TRBV7-9
cdr3_nt: TGCAGCGCAATACTAGCGGACCCTAGCGAGCAGTACTTC; cdr3_aa: CSAILADPSEQYF; cdr3_length: 13; clone_size: .; j_call: TRBJ2-7; d_call: TRBD2; v_call: TRBV29-1
cdr3_nt: TGCGCCAGCAGCTTGGAAAATCAGGGTAGCGATGAGCAGTTCTTC; cdr3_aa: CASSLENQGSDEQFF; cdr3_length: 15; clone_size: .; j_call: TRBJ2-1; d_call: .; v_call: TRBV5-1
cdr3_nt: TGTGCCAGCAGCCTAGCGATTAGTCTGGTGACCGGGGAGCTGTTTTTT; cdr3_aa: CASSLAISLVTGELFF; cdr3_length: 16; clone_size: .; j_call: TRBJ2-2; d_call: .; v_call: TRBV9
cdr3_nt: TGTGCCAGCAGCTCTGGGCTGGGGACTAGCGGGATCCACAATGAGCAGTTCTTC; cdr3_aa: CASSSGLGTSGIHNEQFF; cdr3_length: 18; clone_size: .; j_call: TRBJ2-1; d_call: TRBD2; v_call: TRBV7-9
cdr3_nt: TGTGCCAGCAGCTTGGGGACAGGGACTTACGAGCAGTACTTC; cdr3_aa: CASSLGTGTYEQYF; cdr3_length: 14; clone_size: .; j_call: TRBJ2-7; d_call: TRBD1; v_call: TRBV5-4
cdr3_nt: TGTGCCAGCAGTGCCGTTAGCAATCAGCCCCAGCATTTT; cdr3_aa: CASSAVSNQPQHF; cdr3_length: 13; clone_size: .; j_call: TRBJ1-5; d_call: .; v_call: TRBV6-4
cdr3_nt: TGCGCCAGCAGCCGGTCTCGGGGTCCGGGCTTTAGCACAGATACGCAGTATTTT; cdr3_aa: CASSRSRGPGFSTDTQYF; cdr3_length: 18; clone_size: .; j_call: TRBJ2-3; d_call: .; v_call: TRBV4-3
cdr3_nt: TGCGCCAGCAGCTTGGTGGCGGGAAGCTACGAGCAGTACTTC; cdr3_aa: CASSLVAGSYEQYF; cdr3_length: 14; clone_size: .; j_call: TRBJ2-7; d_call: .; v_call: TRBV5-1
cdr3_nt: TGTGCCATCAGTGACGGGAGGGTTCCCGATCAGCCCCAGCATTTT; cdr3_aa: CAISDGRVPDQPQHF; cdr3_length: 15; clone_size: .; j_call: TRBJ1-5; d_call: .; v_call: TRBV10-3
cdr3_nt: TGTGCCAGTAGTATAGCGGCAGGGGGATTCTATGAGCAGTTCTTC; cdr3_aa: CASSIAAGGFYEQFF; cdr3_length: 15; clone_size: .; j_call: TRBJ2-1; d_call: TRBD1; v_call: TRBV19
cdr3_nt: TGTGCCAGCAGTCCTTGGACAGGGGAATCCTACGAGCAGTACTTC; cdr3_aa: CASSPWTGESYEQYF; cdr3_length: 15; clone_size: few; j_call: TRBJ2-7; d_call: TRBD1; v_call: TRBV28
cdr3_nt: TGTGCCAGTAGTATTCGTTCGGGGGTTGGAGAGCAGTTCTTC; cdr3_aa: CASSIRSGVGEQFF; cdr3_length: 14; clone_size: .; j_call: TRBJ2-1; d_call: .; v_call: TRBV19
cdr3_nt: TGTGCCAGCAGCCCACATAGGGGGGCGCGTGTCACCGGGGAGCTGTTTTTT; cdr3_aa: CASSPHRGARVTGELFF; cdr3_length: 17; clone_size: .; j_call: TRBJ2-2; d_call: .; v_call: TRBV9
cdr3_nt: TGTGCCAGCAGTTCCGGACAGGGCCATCAGCCCCAGCATTTT; cdr3_aa: CASSSGQGHQPQHF; cdr3_length: 14; clone_size: .; j_call: TRBJ1-5; d_call: TRBD1; v_call: TRBV28
cdr3_nt: TGCGCCAGCAGCCAATTCTTGCGAAAAGAGACCCAGTACTTC; cdr3_aa: CASSQFLRKETQYF; cdr3_length: 14; clone_size: .; j_call: TRBJ2-5; d_call: .; v_call: TRBV4-3